Detailed here is one T cell receptor (beta chain). In the study's own analysis: Estimates of nucleated cell counts were drawn from the amplification of reference gene primers. The assay was immunoSEQ multiplex PCR, and TCRdb's table has in-frame clones only and misses some. That table is the source of V, J and clone size, and D and trimming were worked out from the DNA. The table records around 160,000 clones, 70% to 90% of them present only once. These data are taken from a study of blood T cell repertoires in COVID-19. Germline V gives CDR1 MNHNS, CDR2 SASEGT. Trimming left V 3 bases short and J 4 bases short, with 12 bases between. CDR3 length equals 14 residues.

Material: peripheral blood. This clonotype was sampled from a human donor in a cohort sampled during active COVID-19. This chain joins TRBV6-1 and TRBJ1-2, with D possibly matching TRBD1 (5 bases). The CDR3 DNA reads as TGTGCCAGCAGTGAGGCAGGGCGAAGCTATGGCTACACCTTC. Protein: CASSEAGRSYGYTF.